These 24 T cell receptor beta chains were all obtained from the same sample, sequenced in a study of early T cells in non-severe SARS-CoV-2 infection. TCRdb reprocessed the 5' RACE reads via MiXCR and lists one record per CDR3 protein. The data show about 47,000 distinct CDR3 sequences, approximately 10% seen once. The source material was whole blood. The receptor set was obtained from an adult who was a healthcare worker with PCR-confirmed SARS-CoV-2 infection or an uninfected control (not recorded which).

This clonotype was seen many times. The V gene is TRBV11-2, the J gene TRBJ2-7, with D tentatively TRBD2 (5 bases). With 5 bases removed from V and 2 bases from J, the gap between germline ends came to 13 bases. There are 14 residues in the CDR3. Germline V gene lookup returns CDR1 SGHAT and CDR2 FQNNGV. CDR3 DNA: TGTGCCAGCAGCCCAGCGGTTTTCCCCTACGAGCAGTACTTC. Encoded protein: CASSPAVFPYEQYF.

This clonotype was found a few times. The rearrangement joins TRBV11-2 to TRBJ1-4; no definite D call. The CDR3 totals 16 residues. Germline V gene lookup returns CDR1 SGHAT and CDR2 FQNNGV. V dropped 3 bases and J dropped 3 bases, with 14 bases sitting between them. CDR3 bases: TGTGCCAGCAGCTTTCCCGGGCCTATCTCTAATGAAAAACTGTTTTTT. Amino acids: CASSFPGPISNEKLFF.

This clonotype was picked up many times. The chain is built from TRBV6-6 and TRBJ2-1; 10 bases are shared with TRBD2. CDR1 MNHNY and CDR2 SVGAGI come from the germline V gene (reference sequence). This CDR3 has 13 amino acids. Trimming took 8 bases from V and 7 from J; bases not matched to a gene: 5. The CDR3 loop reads CASVSGGVNEQFF. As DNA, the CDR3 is TGTGCCAGCGTGAGCGGGGGGGTAAATGAGCAGTTCTTC.

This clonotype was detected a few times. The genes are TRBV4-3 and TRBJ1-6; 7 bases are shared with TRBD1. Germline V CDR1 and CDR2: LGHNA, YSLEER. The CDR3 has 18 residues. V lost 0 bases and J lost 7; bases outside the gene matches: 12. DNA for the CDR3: TGCGCCAGCAGCCAAGATGCCCTACCGACAGGGCAAAATTCACCCCTCCACTTT. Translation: CASSQDALPTGQNSPLHF.

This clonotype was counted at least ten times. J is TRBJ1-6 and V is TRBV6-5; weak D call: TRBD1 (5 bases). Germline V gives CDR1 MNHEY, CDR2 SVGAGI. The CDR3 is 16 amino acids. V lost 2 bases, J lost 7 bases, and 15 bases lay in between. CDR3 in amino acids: CASSYGLGGGNSPLHF. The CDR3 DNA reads TGTGCCAGCAGTTACGGGCTAGGTGGGGGGAATTCACCCCTCCACTTT.

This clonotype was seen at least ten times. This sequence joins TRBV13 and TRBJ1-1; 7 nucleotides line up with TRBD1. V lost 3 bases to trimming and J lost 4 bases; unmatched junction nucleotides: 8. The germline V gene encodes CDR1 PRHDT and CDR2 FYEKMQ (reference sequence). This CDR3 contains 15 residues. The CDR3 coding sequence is TGTGCCAGCAGCTTCGGACAGGTTTATAGCACTGAAGCTTTCTTT. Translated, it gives CASSFGQVYSTEAFF. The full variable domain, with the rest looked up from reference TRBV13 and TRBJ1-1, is AAGVIQSPRHLIKEKRETATLKCYPIPRHDTVYWYQQGPGQDPQFLISFYEKMQSDKGSIPDRFSAQQFSDYHSELNMSSLELGDSALYFCASSFGQVYSTEAFFGQGTRLTVV.

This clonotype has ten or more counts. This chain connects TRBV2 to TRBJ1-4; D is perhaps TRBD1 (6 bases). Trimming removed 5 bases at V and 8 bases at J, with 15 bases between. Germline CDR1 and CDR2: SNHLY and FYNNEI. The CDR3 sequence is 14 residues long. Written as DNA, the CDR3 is TGTGCCAGCAGTTCGGGGGCAGGTCAGGAAAAACTGTTTTTT. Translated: CASSSGAGQEKLFF. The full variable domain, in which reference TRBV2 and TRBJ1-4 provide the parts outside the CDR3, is EPEVTQTPSHQVTQMGQEVILRCVPISNHLYFYWYRQILGQKVEFLVSFYNNEISEKSEIFDDQFSVERPDGSNFTLKIRSTKLEDSAMYFCASSSGAGQEKLFFGSGTQLSVL.

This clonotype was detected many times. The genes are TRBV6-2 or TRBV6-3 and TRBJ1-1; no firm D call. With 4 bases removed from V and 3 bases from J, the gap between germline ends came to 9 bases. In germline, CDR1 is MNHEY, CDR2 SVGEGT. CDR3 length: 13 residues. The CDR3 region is CASSSRRYTEAFF. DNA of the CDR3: TGTGCCAGCAGTTCTCGACGGTACACTGAAGCTTTCTTT.

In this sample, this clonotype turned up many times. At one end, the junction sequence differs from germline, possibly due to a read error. As DNA, the CDR3 is TGTGCCAGCAGCCAACCAGGAACCCTCCATTTT. Translated: CASSQPGTLHF. This chain joins TRBV6-2 or TRBV6-3 and TRBJ1-6; no definite D call. The CDR3 length is 11 residues. The germline gives CDR1 MNHEY, CDR2 SVGEGT.

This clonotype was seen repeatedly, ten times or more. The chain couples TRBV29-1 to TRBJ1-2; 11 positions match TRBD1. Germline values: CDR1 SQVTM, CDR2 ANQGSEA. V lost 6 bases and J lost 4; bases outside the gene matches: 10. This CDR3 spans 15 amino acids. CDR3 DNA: TGCAGCGTCGAGGGGACAGGGGGAGAGATCTATGGCTACACCTTC. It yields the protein CSVEGTGGEIYGYTF.

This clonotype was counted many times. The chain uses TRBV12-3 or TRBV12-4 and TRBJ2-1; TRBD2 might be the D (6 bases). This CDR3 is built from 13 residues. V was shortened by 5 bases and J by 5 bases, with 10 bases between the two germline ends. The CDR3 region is CASSIGTDNEQFF. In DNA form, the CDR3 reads TGTGCCAGCAGTATCGGGACTGACAATGAGCAGTTCTTC.

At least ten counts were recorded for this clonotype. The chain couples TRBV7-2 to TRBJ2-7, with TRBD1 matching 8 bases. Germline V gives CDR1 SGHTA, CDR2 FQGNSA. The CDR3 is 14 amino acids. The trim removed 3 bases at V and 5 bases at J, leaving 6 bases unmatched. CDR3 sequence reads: CASSFDRGSNEQYF. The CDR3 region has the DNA TGTGCCAGCAGCTTTGACAGGGGTAGCAACGAGCAGTACTTC.

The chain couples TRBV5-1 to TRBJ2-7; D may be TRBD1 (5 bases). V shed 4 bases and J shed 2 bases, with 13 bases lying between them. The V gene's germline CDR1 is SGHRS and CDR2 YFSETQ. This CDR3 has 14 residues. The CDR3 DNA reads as TGCGCCAGCAGCCCCTCCGTGACAGCCTACGAGCAGTACTTC. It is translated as CASSPSVTAYEQYF. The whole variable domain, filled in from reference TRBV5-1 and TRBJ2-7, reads KAGVTQTPRYLIKTRGQQVTLSCSPISGHRSVSWYQQTPGQGLQFLFEYFSETQRNKGNFPGRFSGRQFSNSRSEMNVSTLELGDSALYLCASSPSVTAYEQYFGPGTRLTVT.

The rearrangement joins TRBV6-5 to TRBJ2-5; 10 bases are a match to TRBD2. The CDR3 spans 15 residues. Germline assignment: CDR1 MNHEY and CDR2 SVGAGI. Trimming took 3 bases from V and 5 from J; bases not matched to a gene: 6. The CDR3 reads CASSYTRGLAETQYF. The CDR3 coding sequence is TGTGCCAGCAGTTATACTAGGGGACTAGCGGAGACCCAGTACTTC.

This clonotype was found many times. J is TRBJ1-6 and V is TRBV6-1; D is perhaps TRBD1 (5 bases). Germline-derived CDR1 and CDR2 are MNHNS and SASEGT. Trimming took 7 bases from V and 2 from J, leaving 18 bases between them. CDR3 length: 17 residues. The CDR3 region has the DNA TGTGCCAGCACCTTGATGGGGGAGGTAGCCTATAATTCACCCCTCCACTTT. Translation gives CASTLMGEVAYNSPLHF.

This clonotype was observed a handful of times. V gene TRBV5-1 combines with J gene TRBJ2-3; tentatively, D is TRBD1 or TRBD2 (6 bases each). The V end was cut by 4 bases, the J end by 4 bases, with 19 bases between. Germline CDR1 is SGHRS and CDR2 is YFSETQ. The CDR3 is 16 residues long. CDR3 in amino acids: CASSPRRGSHADTQYF. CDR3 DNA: TGCGCCAGCAGCCCAAGGAGGGGGAGTCACGCAGATACGCAGTATTTT.

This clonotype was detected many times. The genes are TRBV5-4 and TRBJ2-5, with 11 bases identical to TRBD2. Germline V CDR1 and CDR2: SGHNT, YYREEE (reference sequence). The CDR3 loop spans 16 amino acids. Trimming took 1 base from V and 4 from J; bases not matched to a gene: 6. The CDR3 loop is CASSLLAGGLRETQYF. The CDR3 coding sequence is TGTGCCAGCAGCTTGTTAGCGGGAGGGCTGCGAGAGACCCAGTACTTC. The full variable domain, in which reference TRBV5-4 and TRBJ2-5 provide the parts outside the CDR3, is ETGVTQSPTHLIKTRGQQVTLRCSSQSGHNTVSWYQQALGQGPQFIFQYYREEENGRGNFPPRFSGLQFPNYSSELNVNALELDDSALYLCASSLLAGGLRETQYFGPGTRLLVL.

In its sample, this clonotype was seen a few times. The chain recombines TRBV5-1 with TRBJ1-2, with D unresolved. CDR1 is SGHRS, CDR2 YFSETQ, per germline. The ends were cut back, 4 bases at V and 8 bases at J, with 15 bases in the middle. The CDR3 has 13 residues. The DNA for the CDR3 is TGCGCCAGCAGCAACGGGCCGACGCTGGGCTACACCTTC. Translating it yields CASSNGPTLGYTF.

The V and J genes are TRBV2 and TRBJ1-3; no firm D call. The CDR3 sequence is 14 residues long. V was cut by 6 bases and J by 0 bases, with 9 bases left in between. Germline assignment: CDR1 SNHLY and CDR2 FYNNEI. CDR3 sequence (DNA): TGTGCCAGCAGACCACAGATCTCTGGAAACACCATATATTTT. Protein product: CASRPQISGNTIYF.

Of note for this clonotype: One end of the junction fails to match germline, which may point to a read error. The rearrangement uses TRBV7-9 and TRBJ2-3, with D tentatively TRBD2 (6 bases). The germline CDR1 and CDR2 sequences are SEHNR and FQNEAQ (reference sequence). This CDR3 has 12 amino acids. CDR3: CASSLRGNYVAF. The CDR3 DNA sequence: TGTGCCAGCAGCTTACGCGGGAACTACGTTGCGTTT. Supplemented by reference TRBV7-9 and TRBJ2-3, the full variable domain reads DTGVSQNPRHKITKRGQNVTFRCDPISEHNRLYWYRQTLGQGPEFLTYFQNEAQLEKSRLLSDRFSAERPKGSFSTLEIQRTEQGDSAMYLCASSLRGNYVAFGPGTRLTVL.

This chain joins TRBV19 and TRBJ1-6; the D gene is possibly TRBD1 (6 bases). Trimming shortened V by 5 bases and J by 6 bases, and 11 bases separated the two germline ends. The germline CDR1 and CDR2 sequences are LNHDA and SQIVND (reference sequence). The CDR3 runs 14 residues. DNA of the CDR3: TGTGCCAGTAGTGTCCGGGACACTAATTCACCCCTCCACTTT. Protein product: CASSVRDTNSPLHF. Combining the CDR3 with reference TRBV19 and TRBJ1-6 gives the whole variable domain DGGITQSPKYLFRKEGQNVTLSCEQNLNHDAMYWYRQDPGQGLRLIYYSQIVNDFQKGDIAEGYSVSREKKESFPLTVTSAQKNPTAFYLCASSVRDTNSPLHFGNGTRLTVT.

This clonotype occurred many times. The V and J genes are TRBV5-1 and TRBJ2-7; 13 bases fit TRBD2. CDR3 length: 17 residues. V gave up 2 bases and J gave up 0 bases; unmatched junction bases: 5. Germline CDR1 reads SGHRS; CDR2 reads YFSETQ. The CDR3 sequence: CASSFGLAGDYSYEQYF. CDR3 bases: TGCGCCAGCAGCTTCGGACTAGCGGGGGACTACTCCTACGAGCAGTACTTC.

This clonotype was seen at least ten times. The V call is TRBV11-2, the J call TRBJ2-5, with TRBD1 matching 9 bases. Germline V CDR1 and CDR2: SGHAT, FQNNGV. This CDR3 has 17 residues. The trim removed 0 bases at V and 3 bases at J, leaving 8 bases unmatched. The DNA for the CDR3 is TGTGCCAGCAGCTTAGATCGTTGGGACAGGGTAGAAGAGACCCAGTACTTC. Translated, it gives CASSLDRWDRVEETQYF.

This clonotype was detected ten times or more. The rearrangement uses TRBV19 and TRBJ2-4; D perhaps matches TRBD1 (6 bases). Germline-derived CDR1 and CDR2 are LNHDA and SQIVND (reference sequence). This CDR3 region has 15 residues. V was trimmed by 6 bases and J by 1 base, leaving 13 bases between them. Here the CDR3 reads CASRPLTGAKNIQYF. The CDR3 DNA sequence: TGTGCCAGTAGACCCCTTACAGGGGCCAAAAACATTCAGTACTTC.